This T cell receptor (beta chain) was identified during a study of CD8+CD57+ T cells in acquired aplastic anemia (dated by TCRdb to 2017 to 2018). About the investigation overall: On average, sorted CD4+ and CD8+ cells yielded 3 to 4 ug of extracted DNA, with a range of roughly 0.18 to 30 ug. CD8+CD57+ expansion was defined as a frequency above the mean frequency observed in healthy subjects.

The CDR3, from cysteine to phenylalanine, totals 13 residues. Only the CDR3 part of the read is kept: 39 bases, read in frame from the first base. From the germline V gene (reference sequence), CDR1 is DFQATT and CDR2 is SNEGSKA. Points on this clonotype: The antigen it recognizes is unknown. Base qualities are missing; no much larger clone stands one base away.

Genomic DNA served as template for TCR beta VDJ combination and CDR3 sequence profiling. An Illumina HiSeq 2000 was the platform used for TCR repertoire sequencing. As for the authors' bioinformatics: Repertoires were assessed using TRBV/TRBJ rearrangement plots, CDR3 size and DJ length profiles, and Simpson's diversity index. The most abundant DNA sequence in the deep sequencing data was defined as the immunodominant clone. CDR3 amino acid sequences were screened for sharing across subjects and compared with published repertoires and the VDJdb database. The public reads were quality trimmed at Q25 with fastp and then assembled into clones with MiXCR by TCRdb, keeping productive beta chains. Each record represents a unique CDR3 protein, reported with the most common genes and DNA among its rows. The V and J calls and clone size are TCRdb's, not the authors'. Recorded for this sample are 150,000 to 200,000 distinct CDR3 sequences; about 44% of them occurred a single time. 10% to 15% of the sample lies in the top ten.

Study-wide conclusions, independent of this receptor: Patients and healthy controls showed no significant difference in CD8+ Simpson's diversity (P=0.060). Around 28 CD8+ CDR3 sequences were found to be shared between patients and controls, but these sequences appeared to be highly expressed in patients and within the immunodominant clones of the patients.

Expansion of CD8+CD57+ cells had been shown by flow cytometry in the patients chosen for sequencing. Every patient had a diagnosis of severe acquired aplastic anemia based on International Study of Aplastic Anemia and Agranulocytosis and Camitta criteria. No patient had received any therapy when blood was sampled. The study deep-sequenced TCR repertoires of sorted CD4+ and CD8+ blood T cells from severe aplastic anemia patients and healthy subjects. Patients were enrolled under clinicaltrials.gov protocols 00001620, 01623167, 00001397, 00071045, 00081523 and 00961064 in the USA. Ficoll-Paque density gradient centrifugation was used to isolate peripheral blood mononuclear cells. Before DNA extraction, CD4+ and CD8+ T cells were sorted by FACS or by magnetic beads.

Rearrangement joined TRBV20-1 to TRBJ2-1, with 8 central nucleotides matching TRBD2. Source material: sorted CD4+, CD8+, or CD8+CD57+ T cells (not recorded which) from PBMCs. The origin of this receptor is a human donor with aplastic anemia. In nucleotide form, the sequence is TGCAAAACTAGCGGCCAAACGAGCTCTGAGCAGTTCTTC. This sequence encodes CKTSGQTSSEQFF.